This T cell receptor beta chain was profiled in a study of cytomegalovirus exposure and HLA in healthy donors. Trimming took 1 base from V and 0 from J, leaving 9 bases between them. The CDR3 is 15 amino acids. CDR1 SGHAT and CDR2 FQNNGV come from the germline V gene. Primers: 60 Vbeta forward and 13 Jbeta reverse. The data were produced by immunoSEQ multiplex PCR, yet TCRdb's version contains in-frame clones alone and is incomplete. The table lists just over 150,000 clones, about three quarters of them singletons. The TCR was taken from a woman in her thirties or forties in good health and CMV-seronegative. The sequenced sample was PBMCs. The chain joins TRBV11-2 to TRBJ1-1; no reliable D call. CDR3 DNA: TGTGCCAGCAGCTTAGGGTCCGGGTTGAACACTGAAGCTTTCTTT. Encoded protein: CASSLGSGLNTEAFF.